One T cell receptor (beta chain) is described in this entry. Its antigen is not identified. The sample is drawn from a study of cytomegalovirus exposure and HLA in healthy donors. Study-wide results and limits: Some TCR beta chains (around 180 of them) were listed as cytomegalovirus-associated. Presence/absence comparisons presumed near-even sequencing depth among donors. With high specificity and sensitivity, the classifier reportedly diagnosed cytomegalovirus status.

CDR3 size: 12 residues. The ends were cut back, 2 bases at V and 8 bases at J, with 6 bases in the middle. Germline V CDR1 and CDR2: MRHNA, SNTAGT. PCR primers comprised 60 Vbeta and 13 Jbeta primers. The data were produced by immunoSEQ multiplex PCR, yet TCRdb's version contains in-frame clones alone and is incomplete. The table has some 56,000 clones, roughly 80% seen once. The TCR originated in a woman in her thirties or forties in good health and CMV-seronegative. Specimen: PBMCs. V and J are TRBV6-4 and TRBJ2-2; D is unclear. The CDR3 here is CASSDRPGELFF. In DNA, the CDR3 is TGTGCCAGCAGTGACCGTCCTGGGGAGCTGTTTTTT.